One sample yielded the 11 T cell receptor beta chains listed below, sequenced in a study of Ad26.COV2.S vaccination and SARS-CoV-2 variants. Profiled with immunoSEQ multiplex PCR; TCRdb holds only in-frame clones, not every one. The profile shows about 350,000 clones, 92% of them singletons. Sequencing was performed on peripheral blood, taken after recovery from COVID-19. The source is a human donor who had recovered from COVID-19.

The gene calls are TRBV6-1 and TRBJ1-5; no definite D call. This CDR3 region has 18 residues. V lost 4 bases, J lost 0 bases, and 19 bases lay in between. Per germline, CDR1 MNHNS and CDR2 SASEGT. CDR3 nucleotides: TGTGCCAGCAGTGGTCGGCGGGCAGGCCTTACTAGCAATCAGCCCCAGCATTTT. Its protein is CASSGRRAGLTSNQPQHF.

V is TRBV6-5 and J is TRBJ1-1; the D gene is possibly TRBD1 (6 bases). Trimming shortened V by 6 bases and J by 7 bases, and 9 bases separated the two germline ends. CDR3 length: 11 residues. Germline CDR1 is MNHEY and CDR2 is SVGAGI. This CDR3 is CASRGGFEAFF. The CDR3 nucleotides are TGTGCCAGCAGAGGGGGATTTGAAGCTTTCTTT.

The rearrangement uses TRBV7-2 and TRBJ1-1; D is possibly TRBD1 (5 bases). With 8 bases removed from V and 4 bases from J, the gap between germline ends came to 14 bases. Germline V gene data show CDR1 as SGHTA and CDR2 as FQGNSA. The CDR3 is 13 amino acids. In nucleotides, the CDR3 is TGTGCCAGCTTACCCCGGGGGTTCACTGAAGCTTTCTTT. Residues: CASLPRGFTEAFF. The whole variable domain, remainder taken from reference TRBV7-2 and TRBJ1-1, is GAGVSQSPSNKVTEKGKDVELRCDPISGHTALYWYRQSLGQGLEFLIYFQGNSAPDKSGLPSDRFSAERTGGSVSTLTIQRTQQEDSAVYLCASLPRGFTEAFFGQGTRLTVV.

The chain is built from TRBV6-5 and TRBJ2-7; D is ambiguous. Germline CDR1 and CDR2: MNHEY and SVGAGI. V gave up 2 bases and J gave up 5 bases, with 7 bases separating them. The CDR3 is 12 amino acids. CDR3 coding DNA: TGTGCCAGCAGTTACAACAGAGACGAGCAGTACTTC. Encoded protein: CASSYNRDEQYF.

The rearrangement uses TRBV19 and TRBJ2-7, with D perhaps matching TRBD1 (6 bases). The CDR3 runs 14 residues. Per the germline V gene, CDR1 is LNHDA and CDR2 is SQIVND (reference sequence). V lost 5 bases to trimming and J lost 0 bases, with 11 bases between them. CDR3 DNA sequence: TGTGCCAGTAGTCTTGGGACACCCTCCTACGAGCAGTACTTC. Protein sequence: CASSLGTPSYEQYF. Variable domain in full (rest from reference TRBV19 and TRBJ2-7): DGGITQSPKYLFRKEGQNVTLSCEQNLNHDAMYWYRQDPGQGLRLIYYSQIVNDFQKGDIAEGYSVSREKKESFPLTVTSAQKNPTAFYLCASSLGTPSYEQYFGPGTRLTVT.

Worth noting for this clone: Within the sample, other DNA sequences also encode this same CDR3. The chain combines TRBV5-6 with TRBJ2-3; no definite D call. The CDR3 spans 11 residues. V lost 0 bases and J lost 6, with 2 bases in between. Germline values: CDR1 SGHDT, CDR2 YYEEEE. The CDR3 coding sequence is TGTGCCAGCAGCTTGGGGGATACGCAGTATTTT. The encoded protein is CASSLGDTQYF.

The J gene is TRBJ1-6, the V gene TRBV7-9; 7 nucleotides align to TRBD1. The V gene's germline CDR1 is SEHNR and CDR2 FQNEAQ (reference sequence). After removal of 6 bases from V and 3 bases from J, the junction contained 8 bases not matched to a gene. The CDR3 length is 16 residues. The chain's CDR3 is CASRLPGTDYNSPLHF. CDR3 nucleotide sequence: TGTGCCAGCAGATTGCCCGGGACAGACTATAATTCACCCCTCCACTTT.

The chain employs TRBV12-3 or TRBV12-4 and TRBJ2-5; D may be TRBD2 (5 bases). The CDR3 sequence is 13 residues long. Trimming removed 1 base from V and 5 bases from J, with 8 bases in between. The CDR3 loop reads CASSLGGWETQYF. CDR3 DNA: TGTGCCAGCAGTTTAGGAGGGTGGGAGACCCAGTACTTC.

The chain combines TRBV9 with TRBJ1-4, with 9 bases identical to TRBD1. The junction had 9 bases not matched to a gene; V was cut back by 4 bases and J by 8 bases. CDR3 length: 15 residues. Germline V gene lookup returns CDR1 SGDLS and CDR2 YYNGEE. CDR3 region: CASSQRDRADEKLFF. As DNA, the CDR3 is TGTGCCAGCAGCCAAAGGGACAGGGCGGACGAAAAACTGTTTTTT. The full variable domain, its missing parts supplied by reference TRBV9 and TRBJ1-4, is DSGVTQTPKHLITATGQRVTLRCSPRSGDLSVYWYQQSLDQGLQFLIQYYNGEERAKGNILERFSAQQFPDLHSELNLSSLELGDSALYFCASSQRDRADEKLFFGSGTQLSVL.

V usage is TRBV5-6 and J usage is TRBJ2-7, with a possible D match to TRBD1 (5 bases). The germline CDR1 and CDR2 sequences are SGHDT and YYEEEE. Trimming took 4 bases from V and 5 from J, leaving 16 bases between them. The CDR3 is 14 residues long. The CDR3 spells CASSLLTVPHEQYF. The CDR3 nucleotides are TGTGCCAGCAGCCTCCTGACAGTGCCGCACGAGCAGTACTTC. The whole variable domain, remainder taken from reference TRBV5-6 and TRBJ2-7, is DAGVTQSPTHLIKTRGQQVTLRCSPKSGHDTVSWYQQALGQGPQFIFQYYEEEERQRGNFPDRFSGHQFPNYSSELNVNALLLGDSALYLCASSLLTVPHEQYFGPGTRLTVT.

This clone came up once. The genes are TRBV1 and TRBJ2-5; the table's TRBD2 call for D was not verified on the DNA. TRBV1 is a documented pseudogene. The CDR3 has 15 amino acids. CDR3 in DNA: TGCACCAGCAGCCACCGGGGGGGGTTCGCTGAGACCCAGTACTTC. This translates into CTSSHRGGFAETQYF.